These T cell receptor beta chains were read from a single sample in a study of T cell responses to AZD1222 COVID-19 vaccine. Measured with immunoSEQ multiplex PCR; TCRdb has only the in-frame clones, and not every one. This table has about 100,000 clones, nearly 90% appearing once. The sample consisted of peripheral blood, taken 28 days after the second AZD1222 dose. Every receptor here comes from an adult who received the AZD1222 COVID-19 vaccine. CDR3s include the opening cysteine and the closing phenylalanine or tryptophan. Each record gives: D gene, V gene, clone size, J gene, CDR3 protein, CDR3 DNA. The D gene is left open where the match is weak. Size is stated for part of the rows, as once, few or many counts, or as a class when the clone is expanded.

TRBD1	TRBV4-1	.	TRBJ2-3	CASSQQGADTQYF	TGCGCCAGCAGCCAGCAGGGGGCAGATACGCAGTATTTT
.	TRBV6-5	once	TRBJ1-4	CASHRISYEKLFF	TGTGCCAGCCACCGGATATCGTATGAAAAACTGTTTTTT
.	TRBV20-1	.	TRBJ1-1	CSARDSYEAFF	TGCAGTGCTAGGGACAGTTATGAAGCTTTCTTT
.	TRBV2	.	TRBJ1-4	CASKGSSGEKLFF	TGTGCCAGCAAAGGATCAAGCGGTGAAAAACTGTTTTTT
TRBD1	TRBV6-5	.	TRBJ1-6	CASAQGANSPLHF	TGTGCCAGCGCCCAGGGGGCGAATTCACCCCTCCACTTT
.	TRBV27	.	TRBJ1-1	CASSLSSIGTEAFF	TGTGCCAGCAGTTTATCATCGATAGGCACGGAGGCTTTCTTT
.	TRBV12-2	.	TRBJ2-7	CASRLAMLSGDSYEQYF	TGTGCAAGTCGCTTAGCGATGTTATCGGGGGACTCCTACGAGCAGTACTTC
.	TRBV9	.	TRBJ2-3	CASSVLLTDTQYF	TGTGCCAGCAGCGTACTTCTCACAGATACGCAGTATTTT
.	TRBV3-1/TRBV3-2	.	TRBJ2-5	CASSQEGEKTQYF	TGTGCCAGCAGCCAAGAGGGGGAGAAGACCCAGTACTTC
.	TRBV4-3	.	TRBJ1-4	CASSQDRAGEAEKLFF	TGCGCCAGCAGCCAAGATCGCGCAGGGGAGGCTGAAAAACTGTTTTTT
.	TRBV7-8	once	TRBJ1-5	CASSAGRAPNQPQHF	TGTGCCAGCAGCGCAGGGAGGGCCCCCAATCAGCCCCAGCATTTT
.	TRBV19	.	TRBJ1-5	CASSIIGASSNQPQHF	TGTGCCAGTAGTATAATAGGGGCCTCATCTAATCAGCCCCAGCATTTT
.	TRBV30	.	TRBJ2-1	CAWSSPGRGAGNEQFF	TGTGCCTGGAGTTCCCCGGGCCGGGGGGCCGGGAATGAGCAGTTCTTC
.	TRBV19	.	TRBJ1-1	CASSRGRTEAFF	TGTGCCAGTAGTAGGGGGCGAACTGAAGCTTTCTTT